This is a list of T cell receptor beta chains from one sample in a study of monozygotic twins with inflammatory bowel disease. From the 5' RACE reads, TCRdb lists one entry per CDR3 protein and no DNA. The sample table sets out some 170,000 distinct CDR3 sequences. The sample comprised blood. Receptors originate from a human donor with ulcerative colitis or Crohn's disease, or a healthy co-twin of an affected twin (not recorded which). Each CDR3 is given with its conserved first and last residue.

J: TRBJ2-7
V: TRBV4-1
CDR3: CASSQLTFGTGHYEQYF

J: TRBJ1-1
V: TRBV15
CDR3: CATSRDLGRSDFF

J: TRBJ2-1
V: TRBV7-3
CDR3: CASSFLGTSGKAGLNEQFF

J: TRBJ2-5
V: TRBV18
CDR3: CASSPRDAQFEETQYF

J: TRBJ2-2
V: TRBV7-9
CDR3: CASTLLAGAGELFF

J: TRBJ1-4
V: TRBV20-1
CDR3: CSAQGGPANEKLFF

J: TRBJ1-6
V: TRBV19
CDR3: CASSLSRHENSPLHF

J: TRBJ2-5
V: TRBV9
CDR3: CASSAGTGSTQCF

J: TRBJ2-3
V: TRBV7-9
CDR3: CASSDRDRGATDTQYF

J: TRBJ1-3
V: TRBV20-1
CDR3: CSVRQGIGNTIYF

J: TRBJ1-5
V: TRBV29-1
CDR3: CSVEIGRGGNQPQHF

J: TRBJ2-2
V: TRBV10-3
CDR3: CAISDTGELFF

J: TRBJ2-5
V: TRBV9
CDR3: CASSVETGGETQYF

J: TRBJ2-1
V: TRBV19
CDR3: CASSPTRINEQFF

J: TRBJ2-2
V: TRBV9
CDR3: CASSDREGNTGELFF

J: TRBJ1-5
V: TRBV9
CDR3: CASSVEGLPLQPQHF

J: TRBJ2-7
V: TRBV4-2
CDR3: CASSRVTSGIPSYEQYF

J: TRBJ2-6
V: TRBV4-3
CDR3: CASSQVGTGGANVLTF

J: TRBJ2-2
V: TRBV10-1
CDR3: CASSESSNTGELFF

J: TRBJ2-1
V: TRBV6-2/TRBV6-3
CDR3: CASSYHSDTGWDEQFF

J: TRBJ2-1
V: TRBV12-3/TRBV12-4
CDR3: CASSLGLGSEQFF

J: TRBJ1-3
V: TRBV6-1
CDR3: CASSERSGNTIYF

J: TRBJ2-7
V: TRBV18
CDR3: CASSRGVYEQYF

J: TRBJ2-5
V: TRBV5-1
CDR3: CASRGRESWETQYF

J: TRBJ2-1
V: TRBV11-2
CDR3: CASSLARLTYNEQFF

J: TRBJ1-1
V: TRBV12-3/TRBV12-4
CDR3: CASSFPQGALTEAFF

J: TRBJ2-1
V: TRBV24-1
CDR3: CATSPRTRDNEQFF

J: TRBJ1-6
V: TRBV20-1
CDR3: CSATAQLTENSPLHF

J: TRBJ2-4
V: TRBV21-1
CDR3: CASSSLAGDEYIQYF

J: TRBJ2-1
V: TRBV28
CDR3: CASGRTSGRHEQFF

J: TRBJ2-7
V: TRBV29-1
CDR3: CSVEWDGYEQYF

J: TRBJ1-5
V: TRBV12-3/TRBV12-4
CDR3: CASSQGESQPQHF